These T cell receptor beta chains were read from a single sample in a study of T-cell memory formation after mild COVID-19. TCRdb re-derived calls from the 5' RACE reads in MiXCR, one entry per CDR3 protein. The sample has about 390,000 distinct CDR3 sequences; approximately 21% are singletons. The sequenced material came from PBMCs or a T cell subset sorted from them (not recorded which). Receptors were obtained from an adult woman who had mild COVID-19 (a few samples of this study predate the infection). Cell type and time point are not known. Both conserved end residues are trimmed from each CDR3. The order of the fields is V gene, D gene, J gene, CDR3 protein. The D gene is left open where the match is weak.

V: TRBV7-2; D: NA; J: TRBJ2-3; CDR3: ASSLVPDTQY
V: TRBV5-6; D: TRBD1; J: TRBJ1-5; CDR3: ASSLGPMGQGIQPQH
V: TRBV7-6; D: NA; J: TRBJ2-5; CDR3: ASISGTQETQY
V: TRBV7-9; D: NA; J: TRBJ2-7; CDR3: ASSGGPGVLYEQY
V: TRBV10-2; D: NA; J: TRBJ2-7; CDR3: ASSEALGPGTGQY
V: TRBV7-9; D: NA; J: TRBJ2-6; CDR3: ASSPDTHSGANVLT
V: TRBV7-9; D: NA; J: TRBJ2-7; CDR3: ASSWDVYEQY
V: TRBV7-8; D: TRBD2; J: TRBJ2-2; CDR3: ASSMWTSEYGELF
V: TRBV4-1; D: NA; J: TRBJ2-5; CDR3: ASSQGMAVETQY
V: TRBV9; D: TRBD1; J: TRBJ2-1; CDR3: ASSRQGASSNEQF
V: TRBV4-1; D: NA; J: TRBJ2-1; CDR3: ASSQFPQGSGEQF
V: TRBV12-3/TRBV12-4; D: NA; J: TRBJ1-4; CDR3: ASCSTRVLNEKLF
V: TRBV4-3; D: NA; J: TRBJ2-7; CDR3: ASSLERTDTYEQY
V: TRBV7-3; D: NA; J: TRBJ1-1; CDR3: ASRREPLNTEAF
V: TRBV4-3; D: TRBD2; J: TRBJ2-1; CDR3: ASSPGTSGNYEQF
V: TRBV7-9; D: NA; J: TRBJ1-2; CDR3: ASSFGGATGNYGYT
V: TRBV7-9; D: NA; J: TRBJ1-3; CDR3: ASSLGEELSGNTIY
V: TRBV30; D: TRBD1; J: TRBJ2-7; CDR3: AWAGQGYEQY
V: TRBV12-3/TRBV12-4; D: NA; J: TRBJ1-1; CDR3: ASSLFWGYRTEAF
V: TRBV9; D: NA; J: TRBJ2-2; CDR3: ASSATGPMYGELF
V: TRBV24-1; D: TRBD2; J: TRBJ2-1; CDR3: ATSDLWTSGADYNEQF
V: TRBV9; D: NA; J: TRBJ2-1; CDR3: ASSVREGSYNEQF
V: TRBV7-6; D: TRBD1; J: TRBJ2-7; CDR3: ASSSRQGNGEQY
V: TRBV5-4; D: TRBD1; J: TRBJ2-7; CDR3: ASSHSDRGTYEQY
V: TRBV7-2; D: TRBD2; J: TRBJ2-4; CDR3: ASSFPGLHHQY
V: TRBV9; D: TRBD1; J: TRBJ2-2; CDR3: ASGDTTRDRPSRTGELF
V: TRBV20-1; D: NA; J: TRBJ2-2; CDR3: SARRGHTANTGELF